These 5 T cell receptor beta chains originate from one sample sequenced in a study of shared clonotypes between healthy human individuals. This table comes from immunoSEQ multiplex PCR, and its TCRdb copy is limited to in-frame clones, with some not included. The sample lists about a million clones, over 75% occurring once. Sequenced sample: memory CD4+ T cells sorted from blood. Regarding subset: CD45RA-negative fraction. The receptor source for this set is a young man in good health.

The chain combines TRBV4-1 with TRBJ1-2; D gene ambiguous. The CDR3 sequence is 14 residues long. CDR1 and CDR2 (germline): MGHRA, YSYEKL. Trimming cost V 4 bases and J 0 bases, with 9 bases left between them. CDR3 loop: CASSPAISNYGYTF. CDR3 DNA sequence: TGCGCCAGCAGCCCTGCCATTTCTAACTATGGCTACACCTTC.

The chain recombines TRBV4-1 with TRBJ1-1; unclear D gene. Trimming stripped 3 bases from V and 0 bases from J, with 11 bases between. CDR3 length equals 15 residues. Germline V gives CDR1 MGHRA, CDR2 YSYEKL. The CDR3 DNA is TGCGCCAGCAGCCATCTCACAGAAATGAACACTGAAGCTTTCTTT. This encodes CASSHLTEMNTEAFF.

The CDR3 reads CSVDSRGGDTGELFF. The DNA of the CDR3 is TGCAGCGTTGATTCCAGGGGAGGCGACACCGGGGAGCTGTTTTTT. The J gene is TRBJ2-2, the V gene TRBV29-1, with D perhaps matching TRBD1 or TRBD2 (6 bases each). From germline, CDR1 is SQVTM and CDR2 ANQGSEA. Trimming took 3 bases from V and 3 from J, leaving 14 bases between them. This CDR3 has 15 amino acids.

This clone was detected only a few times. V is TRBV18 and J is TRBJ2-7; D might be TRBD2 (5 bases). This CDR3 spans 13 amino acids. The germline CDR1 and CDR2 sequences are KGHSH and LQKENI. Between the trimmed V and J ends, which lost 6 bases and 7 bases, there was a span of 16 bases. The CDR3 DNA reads TGTGCCAGCTCGCCAGAGATCGAGGGAGAGCAGTACTTC. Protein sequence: CASSPEIEGEQYF.

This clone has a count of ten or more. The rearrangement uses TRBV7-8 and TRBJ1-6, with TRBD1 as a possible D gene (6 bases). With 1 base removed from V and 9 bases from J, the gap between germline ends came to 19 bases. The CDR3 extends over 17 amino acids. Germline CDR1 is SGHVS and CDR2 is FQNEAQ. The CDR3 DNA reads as TGTGCCAGCAGCTTAGAGGGGATAGGGACAAGGCTTTCACCCCTCCACTTT. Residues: CASSLEGIGTRLSPLHF.